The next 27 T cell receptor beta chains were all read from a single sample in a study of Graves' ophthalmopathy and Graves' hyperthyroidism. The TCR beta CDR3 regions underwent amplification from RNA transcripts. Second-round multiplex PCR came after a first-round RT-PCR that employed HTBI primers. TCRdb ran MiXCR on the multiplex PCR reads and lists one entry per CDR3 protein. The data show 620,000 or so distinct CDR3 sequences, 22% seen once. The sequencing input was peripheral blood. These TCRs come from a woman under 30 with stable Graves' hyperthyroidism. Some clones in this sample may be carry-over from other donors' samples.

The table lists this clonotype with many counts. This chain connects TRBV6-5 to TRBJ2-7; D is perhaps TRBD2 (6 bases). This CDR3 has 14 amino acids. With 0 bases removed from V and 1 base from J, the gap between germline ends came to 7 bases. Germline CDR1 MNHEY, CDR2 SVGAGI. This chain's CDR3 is CASSYSSGSYEQYF. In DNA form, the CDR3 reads TGTGCCAGCAGTTACTCGAGCGGGTCCTACGAGCAGTACTTC.

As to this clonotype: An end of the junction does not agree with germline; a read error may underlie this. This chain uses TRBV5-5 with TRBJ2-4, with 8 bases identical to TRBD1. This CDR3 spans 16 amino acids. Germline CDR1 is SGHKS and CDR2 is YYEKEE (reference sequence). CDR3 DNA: TGTGCCAGCAGCTTGCAGGGGGCAAGGGCCAAAAACATTAAGTACTTC. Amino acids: CASSLQGARAKNIKYF.

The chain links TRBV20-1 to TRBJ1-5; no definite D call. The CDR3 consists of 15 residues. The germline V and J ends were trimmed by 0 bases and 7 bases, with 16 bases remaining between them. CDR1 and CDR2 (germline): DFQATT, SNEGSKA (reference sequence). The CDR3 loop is CSAREAPGSGQPQHF. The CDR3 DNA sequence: TGCAGTGCTAGAGAAGCCCCCGGGTCGGGGCAGCCCCAGCATTTT.

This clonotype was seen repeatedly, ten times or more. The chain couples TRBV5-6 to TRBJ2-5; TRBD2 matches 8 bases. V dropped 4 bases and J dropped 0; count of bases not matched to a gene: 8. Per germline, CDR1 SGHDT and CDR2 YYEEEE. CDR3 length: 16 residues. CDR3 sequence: CASSRNGGGYQETQYF. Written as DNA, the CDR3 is TGTGCCAGCAGCCGGAATGGCGGGGGGTACCAAGAGACCCAGTACTTC.

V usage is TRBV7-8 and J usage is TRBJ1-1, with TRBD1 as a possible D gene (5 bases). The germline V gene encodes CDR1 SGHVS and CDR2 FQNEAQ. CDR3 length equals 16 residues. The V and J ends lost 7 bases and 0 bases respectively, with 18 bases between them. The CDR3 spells CASNSPGTKLNTEAFF. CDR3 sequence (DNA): TGTGCCAGCAACTCCCCCGGGACGAAGTTGAACACTGAAGCTTTCTTT.

The CDR3 coding sequence is TGTGCCAGGGGACAGGGCATGGGTGGCTACACCTTC. Encoded protein: CARGQGMGGYTF. This sequence joins TRBV2 and TRBJ1-2; 9 bases align to TRBD1. The CDR3 is 12 residues long. V trimming: 9 bases; J trimming: 7 bases; junction bases outside the gene matches: 6. The germline CDR1 and CDR2 sequences are SNHLY and FYNNEI. The variable domain in full, with the rest retrieved from reference TRBV2 and TRBJ1-2, is EPEVTQTPSHQVTQMGQEVILRCVPISNHLYFYWYRQILGQKVEFLVSFYNNEISEKSEIFDDQFSVERPDGSNFTLKIRSTKLEDSAMYFCARGQGMGGYTFGSGTRLTVV.

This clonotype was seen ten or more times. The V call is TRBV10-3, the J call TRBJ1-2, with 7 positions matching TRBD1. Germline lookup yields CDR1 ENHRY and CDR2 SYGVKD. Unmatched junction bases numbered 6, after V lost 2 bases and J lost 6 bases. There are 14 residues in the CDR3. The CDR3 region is CAISEMTGNDGYTF. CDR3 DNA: TGTGCCATCAGTGAGATGACAGGGAACGATGGCTACACCTTC.

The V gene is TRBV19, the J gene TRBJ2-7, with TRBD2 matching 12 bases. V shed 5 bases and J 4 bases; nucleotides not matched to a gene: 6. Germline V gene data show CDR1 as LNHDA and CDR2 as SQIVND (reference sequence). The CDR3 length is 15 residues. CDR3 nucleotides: TGTGCCAGTAGTGCCCTGACTAGCGGGGGTTACGAGCAGTACTTC. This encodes CASSALTSGGYEQYF. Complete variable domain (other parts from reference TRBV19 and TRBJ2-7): DGGITQSPKYLFRKEGQNVTLSCEQNLNHDAMYWYRQDPGQGLRLIYYSQIVNDFQKGDIAEGYSVSREKKESFPLTVTSAQKNPTAFYLCASSALTSGGYEQYFGPGTRLTVT.

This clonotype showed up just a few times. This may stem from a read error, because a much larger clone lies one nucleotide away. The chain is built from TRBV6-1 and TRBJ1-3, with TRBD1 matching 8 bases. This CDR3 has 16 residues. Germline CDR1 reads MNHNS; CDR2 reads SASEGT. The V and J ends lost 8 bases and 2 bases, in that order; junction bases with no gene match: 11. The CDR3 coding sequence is TGTGCCAGCGCACCCCCCCGGGACAGGCCTGGAAACACCATATATTTT. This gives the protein CASAPPRDRPGNTIYF.

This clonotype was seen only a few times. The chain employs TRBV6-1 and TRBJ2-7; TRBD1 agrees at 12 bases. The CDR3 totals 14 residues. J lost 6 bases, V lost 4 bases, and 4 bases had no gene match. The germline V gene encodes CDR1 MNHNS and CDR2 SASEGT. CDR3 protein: CASSGGQGASEQYF. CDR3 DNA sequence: TGTGCCAGCAGTGGGGGACAGGGGGCCAGCGAGCAGTACTTC.

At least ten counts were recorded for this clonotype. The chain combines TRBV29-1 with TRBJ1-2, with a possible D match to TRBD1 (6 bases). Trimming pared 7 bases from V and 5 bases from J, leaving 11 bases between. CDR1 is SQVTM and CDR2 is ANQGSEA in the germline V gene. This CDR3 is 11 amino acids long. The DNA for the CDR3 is TGCAGCGCCCGACAGGCTTATGGCTACACCTTC. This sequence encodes CSARQAYGYTF.

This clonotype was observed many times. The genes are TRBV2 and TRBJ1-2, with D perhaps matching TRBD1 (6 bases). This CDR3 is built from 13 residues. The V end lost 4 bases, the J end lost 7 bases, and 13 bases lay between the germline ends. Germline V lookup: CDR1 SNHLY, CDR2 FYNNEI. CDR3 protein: CASSVQGNPGYTF. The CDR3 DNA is TGTGCCAGCAGTGTTCAGGGGAACCCTGGCTACACCTTC.

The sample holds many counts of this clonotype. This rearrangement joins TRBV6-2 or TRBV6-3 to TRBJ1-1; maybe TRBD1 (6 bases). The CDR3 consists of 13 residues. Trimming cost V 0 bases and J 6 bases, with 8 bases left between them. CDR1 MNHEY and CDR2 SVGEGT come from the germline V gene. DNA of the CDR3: TGTGCCAGCAGTTACTCGGGGGGCCCTGAAGCTTTCTTT. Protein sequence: CASSYSGGPEAFF.

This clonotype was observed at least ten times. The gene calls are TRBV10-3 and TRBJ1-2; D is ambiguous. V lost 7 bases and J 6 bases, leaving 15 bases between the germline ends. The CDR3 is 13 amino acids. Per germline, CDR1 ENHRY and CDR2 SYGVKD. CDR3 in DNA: TGTGCCATCAAGGTCGCAGCGGACGATGGCTACACCTTC. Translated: CAIKVAADDGYTF.

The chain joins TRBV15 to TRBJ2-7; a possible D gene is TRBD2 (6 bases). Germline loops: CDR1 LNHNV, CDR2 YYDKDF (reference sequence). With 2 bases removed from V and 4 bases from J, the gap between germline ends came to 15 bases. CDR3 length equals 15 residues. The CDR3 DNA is TGTGCCACCAGCAGATCCCGGGGGATATGGTACGAGCAGTACTTC. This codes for CATSRSRGIWYEQYF. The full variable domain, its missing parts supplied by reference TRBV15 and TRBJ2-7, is DAMVIQNPRYQVTQFGKPVTLSCSQTLNHNVMYWYQQKSSQAPKLLFHYYDKDFNNEADTPDNFQSRRPNTSFCFLDIRSPGLGDTAMYLCATSRSRGIWYEQYFGPGTRLTVT.

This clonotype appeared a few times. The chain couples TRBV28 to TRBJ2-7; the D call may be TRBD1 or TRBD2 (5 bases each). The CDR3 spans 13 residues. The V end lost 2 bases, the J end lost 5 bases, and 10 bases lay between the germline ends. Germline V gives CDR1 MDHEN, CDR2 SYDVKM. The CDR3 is CASSLGGIDEQYF. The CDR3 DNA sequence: TGTGCCAGCAGTTTAGGGGGTATCGACGAGCAGTACTTC. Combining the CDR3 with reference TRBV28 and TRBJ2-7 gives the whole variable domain DVKVTQSSRYLVKRTGEKVFLECVQDMDHENMFWYRQDPGLGLRLIYFSYDVKMKEKGDIPEGYSVSREKKERFSLILESASTNQTSMYLCASSLGGIDEQYFGPGTRLTVT.

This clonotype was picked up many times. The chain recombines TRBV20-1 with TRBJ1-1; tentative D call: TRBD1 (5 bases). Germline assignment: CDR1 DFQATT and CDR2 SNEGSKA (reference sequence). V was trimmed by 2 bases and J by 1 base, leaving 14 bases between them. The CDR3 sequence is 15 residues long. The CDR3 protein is CSARPLGVGNTEAFF. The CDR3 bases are TGCAGTGCTAGACCCTTGGGGGTTGGGAACACTGAAGCTTTCTTT.

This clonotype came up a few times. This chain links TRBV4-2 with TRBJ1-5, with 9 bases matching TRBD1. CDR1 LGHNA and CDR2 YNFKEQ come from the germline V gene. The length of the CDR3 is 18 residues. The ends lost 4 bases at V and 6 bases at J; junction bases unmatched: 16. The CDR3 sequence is CASSPADRGSLSSQPQHF. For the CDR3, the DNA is TGTGCCAGCAGCCCCGCGGACAGGGGAAGTCTCTCCAGTCAGCCCCAGCATTTT.

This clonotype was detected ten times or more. The DNA for the CDR3 is TGTGCCAGCAGTTCGCTAGTTGCCGGGGAGCTGTTTTTT. Protein product: CASSSLVAGELFF. The chain uses TRBV27 and TRBJ2-2; D not resolved. In germline, CDR1 is MNHEY, CDR2 SMNVEV (reference sequence). The CDR3 extends over 13 amino acids. V dropped 4 bases and J dropped 6 bases, with 9 bases sitting between them.

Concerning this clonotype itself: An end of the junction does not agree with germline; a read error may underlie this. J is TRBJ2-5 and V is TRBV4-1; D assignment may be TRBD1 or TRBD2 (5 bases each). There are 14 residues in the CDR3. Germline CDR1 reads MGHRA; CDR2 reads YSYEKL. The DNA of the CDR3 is TGCGCCAGCAGCCCCCCCGGGACCCAAGAGATCCAGTACTTC. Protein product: CASSPPGTQEIQYF.

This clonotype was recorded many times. The CDR3 loop reads CATSGRGGGETQYF. The CDR3 DNA is TGTGCCACCAGCGGCAGGGGAGGGGGAGAGACCCAGTACTTC. The chain employs TRBV15 and TRBJ2-5; TRBD2 might be the D (7 bases). Germline loops: CDR1 LNHNV, CDR2 YYDKDF (reference sequence). V was pared by 5 bases and J by 4 bases, with 14 bases between. CDR3 length equals 14 residues. Supplemented by reference TRBV15 and TRBJ2-5, the full variable domain reads DAMVIQNPRYQVTQFGKPVTLSCSQTLNHNVMYWYQQKSSQAPKLLFHYYDKDFNNEADTPDNFQSRRPNTSFCFLDIRSPGLGDTAMYLCATSGRGGGETQYFGPGTRLLVL.

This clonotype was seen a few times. CDR3 in amino acids: CASNTGAYEQYF. Written as DNA, the CDR3 is TGTGCCAGCAACACAGGGGCCTACGAGCAGTACTTC. The V gene is TRBV28, the J gene TRBJ2-7; 7 bases map to TRBD1. The germline V gene has CDR1 MDHEN and CDR2 SYDVKM. Losses at the gene ends were 7 bases for V and 2 bases for J; bases not matched to a gene: 2. The CDR3 loop spans 12 amino acids. Filled out from reference TRBV28 and TRBJ2-7, the complete variable domain reads DVKVTQSSRYLVKRTGEKVFLECVQDMDHENMFWYRQDPGLGLRLIYFSYDVKMKEKGDIPEGYSVSREKKERFSLILESASTNQTSMYLCASNTGAYEQYFGPGTRLTVT.

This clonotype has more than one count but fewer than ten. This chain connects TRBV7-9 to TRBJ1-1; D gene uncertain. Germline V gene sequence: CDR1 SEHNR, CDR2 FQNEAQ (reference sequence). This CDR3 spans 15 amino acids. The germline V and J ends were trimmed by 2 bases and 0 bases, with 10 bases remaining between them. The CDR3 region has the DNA TGTGCCAGCAGCTTATTTCAGAACATGAACACTGAAGCTTTCTTT. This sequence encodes CASSLFQNMNTEAFF.

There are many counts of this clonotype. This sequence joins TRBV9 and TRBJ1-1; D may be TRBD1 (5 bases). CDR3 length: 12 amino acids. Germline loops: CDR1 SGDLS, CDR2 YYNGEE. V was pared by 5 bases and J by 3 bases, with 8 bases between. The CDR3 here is CASSGGDTEAFF. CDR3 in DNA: TGTGCCAGCAGTGGAGGGGACACTGAAGCTTTCTTT.

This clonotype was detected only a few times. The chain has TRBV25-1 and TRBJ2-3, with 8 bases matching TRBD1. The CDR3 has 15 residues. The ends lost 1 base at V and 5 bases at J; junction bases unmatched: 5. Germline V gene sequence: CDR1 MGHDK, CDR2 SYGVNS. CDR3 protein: CASSESRGLGDTQYF. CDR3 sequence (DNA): TGTGCCAGCAGTGAATCCAGGGGGCTCGGAGATACGCAGTATTTT.

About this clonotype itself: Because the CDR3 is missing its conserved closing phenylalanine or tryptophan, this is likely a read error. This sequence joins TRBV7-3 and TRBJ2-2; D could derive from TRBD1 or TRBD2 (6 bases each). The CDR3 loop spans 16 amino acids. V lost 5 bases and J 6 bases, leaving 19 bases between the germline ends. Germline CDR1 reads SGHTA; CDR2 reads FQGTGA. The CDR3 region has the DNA TGTGCCAGCAGCCCCAGGGGACTCGCAGGCGCCGGGGAGCTGTTTGTT. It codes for CASSPRGLAGAGELFV.

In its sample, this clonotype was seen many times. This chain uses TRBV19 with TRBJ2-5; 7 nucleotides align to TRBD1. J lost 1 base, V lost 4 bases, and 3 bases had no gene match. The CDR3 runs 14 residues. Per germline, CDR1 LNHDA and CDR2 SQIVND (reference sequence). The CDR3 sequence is CASSTSGGQETQYF. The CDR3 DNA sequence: TGTGCCAGTAGTACCTCAGGGGGCCAAGAGACCCAGTACTTC.